The source of this T cell receptor beta chain is a study of blood T cell repertoires in COVID-19. Study overall: The United States, Italy and Spain supplied acute and convalescent COVID-19 samples.

Original methodology: Estimation of nucleated cell counts relied on the amplification of reference gene primers. Repertoires were generated with immunoSEQ multiplex PCR, while TCRdb's copy carries only in-frame clones and drops some. Clonal size and the V and J genes are those of that table, whereas D and trimming came from the DNA. In the table there are some 150,000 clones, about 90% of which are singletons. The germline V and J ends were trimmed by 2 bases and 11 bases, with 10 bases remaining between them. The CDR3 has 13 residues. The V gene's germline CDR1 is KGHSH and CDR2 LQKENI. The TCR sequence derives from a man over 45 with active COVID-19. The V gene is TRBV18, the J gene TRBJ2-6, with a tentative D call TRBD2 (6 bases). Sequenced input: peripheral blood. CDR3 sequence reads: CASSPGSGDVLTF. CDR3 nucleotide sequence: TGTGCCAGCTCACCAGGATCGGGGGACGTCCTGACTTTC.